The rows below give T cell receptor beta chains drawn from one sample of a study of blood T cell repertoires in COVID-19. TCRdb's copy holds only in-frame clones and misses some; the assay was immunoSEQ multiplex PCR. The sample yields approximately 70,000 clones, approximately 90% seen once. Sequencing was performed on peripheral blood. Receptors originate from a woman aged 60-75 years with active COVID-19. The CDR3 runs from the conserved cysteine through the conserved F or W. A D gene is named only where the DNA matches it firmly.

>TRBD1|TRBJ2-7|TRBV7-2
CASSLGQPPYEQYF
TGTGCCAGCAGCCTGGGACAGCCGCCCTACGAGCAGTACTTC
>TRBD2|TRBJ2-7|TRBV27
CASSLGLAYEQYF
TGTGCCAGCAGTTTGGGACTAGCTTACGAGCAGTACTTC
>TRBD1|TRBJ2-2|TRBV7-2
CASSPPDRVVGELFF
TGTGCCAGCAGCCCACCCGACAGGGTCGTCGGGGAGCTGTTTTTT
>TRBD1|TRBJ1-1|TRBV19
CASSMAGTGGPNLEAFF
TGTGCCAGTAGTATGGCCGGGACAGGGGGCCCGAACCTTGAAGCTTTCTTT
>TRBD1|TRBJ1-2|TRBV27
CASSSEQPGQEPYGYTF
TGTGCCAGCAGTTCCGAGCAACCGGGACAGGAACCCTATGGCTACACCTTC
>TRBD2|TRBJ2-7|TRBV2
CASTQKGGEQYF
TGTGCCAGCACCCAAAAGGGAGGGGAGCAGTACTTC
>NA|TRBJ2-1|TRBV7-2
CASSRSGTYNEQFF
TGTGCCAGCAGCCGGTCAGGGACCTACAATGAGCAGTTCTTC
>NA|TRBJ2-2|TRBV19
CASRIGAAGELFF
TGTGCCAGTAGAATAGGGGCCGCCGGGGAGCTGTTTTTT
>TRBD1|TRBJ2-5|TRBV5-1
CASSLAGTGGAGETQYF
TGCGCCAGCAGCTTGGCCGGGACAGGGGGCGCGGGGGAGACCCAGTACTTC
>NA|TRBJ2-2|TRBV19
CASSTQASTGELFF
TGTGCCAGTAGTACCCAGGCGAGCACCGGGGAGCTGTTTTTT